Listed below are T cell receptor beta chains from one sample, sequenced in a study of blood T cell repertoires in COVID-19. Data came from immunoSEQ multiplex PCR; TCRdb stores just in-frame clones and leaves some out. In the table there are more than 25,000 clones, about 87% of which are singletons. The sequencing sample was made of peripheral blood. The receptors here all came from a human donor in a cohort sampled during active COVID-19. Each CDR3 is given with its conserved first and last residue. A D gene is named only where the DNA matches it firmly. Expanded clones get a size class; other rows say once, few or many, or leave the size out.

J gene	clone size	V gene	D gene	CDR3 DNA	CDR3 protein
TRBJ2-2	-	TRBV9	TRBD2	TGTGCCAGCAGCGGCAGTCCCCGGACTAGCGGGAGATCCGGGGAGCTGTTTTTT	CASSGSPRTSGRSGELFF
TRBJ2-5	-	TRBV7-8	-	TGTGCCAGCAGCCCTATGGGGCAGAGGGAGACCCAGTACTTC	CASSPMGQRETQYF
TRBJ2-5	-	TRBV30	-	TGTGCCTGGAGTAACGGGAACCAAGAGACCCAGTACTTC	CAWSNGNQETQYF
TRBJ2-3	once	TRBV5-8	TRBD2	TGTGCCAGCCGAATAACCGGGACTAAAATAGATACGCAGTATTTT	CASRITGTKIDTQYF
TRBJ2-7	-	TRBV27	-	TGTGCCAGCCGGAAAGGACTGAATGCCTACGAGCAGTACTTC	CASRKGLNAYEQYF
TRBJ2-5	-	TRBV2	-	TGTGCCAGCAGGTCGGGGGACTTAGCCTACGGGACCCAGTACTTC	CASRSGDLAYGTQYF
TRBJ1-2	once	TRBV9	-	TGTGCCAGCAGCGTACTTACAGGGACCGGCTACACCTTC	CASSVLTGTGYTF
TRBJ2-2	-	TRBV11-2	TRBD2	TGTGCCAGCAGCTTAGGGAACATGAGGGCGGGAGGCACCGGGGAGCTGTTTTTT	CASSLGNMRAGGTGELFF
TRBJ1-2	few	TRBV6-6	TRBD1	TGTGTTAGCCGCCGGACAGGCGTATTTTATGGCTACACCTTC	CVSRRTGVFYGYTF
TRBJ2-5	-	TRBV2	TRBD1	TGTGCCAGCAGTGTTGACAGGGCCTTTCAAGAGACCCAGTACTTC	CASSVDRAFQETQYF
TRBJ2-5	-	TRBV11-2	TRBD2	TGTGCCAGCAGCTTAGTTGCGCTAGCGGGGGGGCGAGAGACCCAGTACTTC	CASSLVALAGGRETQYF
TRBJ1-3	-	TRBV28	-	TGTGCATGGGGGGCTGGAAACACCATATATTTT	CAWGAGNTIYF
TRBJ2-3	-	TRBV29-1	TRBD1	TGCAGCGTTGACCCAGGGGGTGGCACAGATACGCAGTATTTT	CSVDPGGGTDTQYF
TRBJ2-5	-	TRBV4-1	-	TGCGCCAGCAGCCAAGAAAGTCATCACCGGGGACAAGAGACCCAGTACTTC	CASSQESHHRGQETQYF
TRBJ2-7	-	TRBV5-4	-	TGTGCCAGCAGTGTGGGGCTATCCGAGCAGTACTTC	CASSVGLSEQYF
TRBJ2-1	once	TRBV2	TRBD2	TGTGCCAGCAGCCCGGGACTATACAATGAGCAGTTCTTC	CASSPGLYNEQFF
TRBJ2-1	-	TRBV24-1	TRBD1	TGTGCCACCGCCGGGACAGAATCCAATGAGCAGTTCTTC	CATAGTESNEQFF
TRBJ2-1	-	TRBV5-6	-	TGTGCCAGCACCCTGGACAGATACAATGAGCAGTTCTTC	CASTLDRYNEQFF
TRBJ2-4	-	TRBV5-1	TRBD2	TGCGCCAGCAGCTTGGCCGGACTAGCGGGACCGGAAAACATTCAGTACTTC	CASSLAGLAGPENIQYF
TRBJ2-1	-	TRBV3-1/TRBV3-2	-	TGTGCCAGCAGCCAACCCATAGGGCCCGGAGGCAATGAGCAGTTCTTC	CASSQPIGPGGNEQFF
TRBJ2-1	-	TRBV28	TRBD1	TGTGCCAGCAGTTTTTCCACCCCCGGGACAGGGACAAATGAGCAGTTCTTC	CASSFSTPGTGTNEQFF
TRBJ2-2	once	TRBV5-1	TRBD1	TGCGCCAGCAGCCCCGGGACAGGGGTCACCGGGGAGCTGTTTTTT	CASSPGTGVTGELFF